The present T cell receptor beta chain was sequenced within a study of cytomegalovirus exposure and HLA in healthy donors (TCRdb year 2017). The study in broad terms: According to an earlier analysis of several hundred of the donors, about 190 million T cells yielded 90 million to 140 million unique TCR beta sequences and 276 Gb of sequence data. The number of donors typed differed by locus, with about 629-630 for A, B, C, DRB1 and DQB1, roughly 520 for DQA1, 600 to 610 for DPA1, and roughly 450 for DPB1. A handful of DR-DQ haplotypes were handled as single units for association and clustering because linkage in the cohort was strong. A later genetic analysis used genome-wide SNP genotypes for about 60% of the roughly 700 donors, treating that subset as a discovery cohort. Besides the first cohort of 500 to 700 subjects, a separate validation cohort made up of roughly 130 different subjects was used. To predict cytomegalovirus infection status, the study brought together high-throughput TCR immunosequencing, statistical association of individual TCRs with disease status, and machine learning. HLA typing included class I and class II loci at four-digit resolution. The study aimed to test whether cataloging public T cell receptors could reveal signatures of past pathogen exposure. Rather than drawing on any new phenotypic data, the later analysis identified candidate immune exposures from TCR beta sequences and the way those sequences occurred across donors. A later analysis re-examined previously published TCR beta repertoires from 610 or so donors and added high-resolution HLA genotyping to investigate patterns of TCR occurrence. To decide whether each TCR beta V gene segment behaved as functional or pseudogenic, an earlier analysis of several hundred of the donors relied on high-throughput TCR beta sequencing. Across around 400 genotyped donors of the cohort, an average of roughly 230,000 unique TCR beta nucleotide sequences per donor were sequenced, and roughly 18% of those sequences were non-productive. Donor age, sex, ethnicity and CMV serostatus were compiled together with the repertoire data. Among the approximately 420 genotyped donors, around 81% belonged to the genetic ancestry cluster associated with self-reported Caucasian donors. All discovery cohort repertoires had been generated on a single sequencing platform. Using immunosequencing, the study profiled T cell repertoires from about 620 subjects and related those repertoires to cytomegalovirus serostatus. Approximately 310 gigabases of sequencing data and approximately 84 million unique TCR sequences were included in an early release covering about 620 HLA-typed donors.

Study-wide conclusions, independent of this receptor: The authors suggested that the approach could potentially be extended to other disease states and immunological phenotypes. In a later genetic analysis, fewer N-insertions in productive TCRs were reported among donors in an Asian-associated ancestry cluster than the roughly 700-donor mean. When HLA alleles, especially DR and DQ, strongly co-occurred, TCR associations were difficult to assign to individual alleles. According to a later analysis, parvovirus B19, influenza, CMV and Epstein-Barr virus appeared linked to several top co-occurrence clusters. Immune exposure information for the cohort was limited to CMV serostatus. The classifier was reported to diagnose cytomegalovirus status with high specificity and sensitivity in both the original cohort and the validation cohort. The 87-base-pair reads could not distinguish some IMGT-functional V segments, including TRBV6-2 and TRBV6-3, so those segments were excluded. In a later genetic analysis, a missense DCLRE1C variant was associated with V-gene and J-gene trimming of TCR beta chains, and the association was replicated in an independent cohort. A later analysis found that TCR association rates varied across HLA loci, with DRB1 alleles showing the most associated TCRs and HLA-C alleles the fewest. A further reported finding was that TCR beta sequences accurately predicted the HLA-A and HLA-B alleles for most subjects in the first cohort. While some public TCRs were present in many individuals, most TCR sequences turned up only very rarely across donors. A cluster of highly shared sequence variants was judged likely to be a technical artifact of the sequencing pipeline. In an earlier analysis of some 640 of the donors, most TCR beta V segments were observed in productive rearrangements about 87% or about 30% of the time, broadly matching IMGT annotations. According to a later analysis, most CMV-associated TCR beta chains appeared to be HLA-restricted, and the HLA associations seemed to be driven largely by CMV exposure. In this cohort, only TCR beta chains were sequenced, and detectable features were limited by the absence of alpha or paired-chain data. A total of some 180 TCR beta chains were listed by the study as associated with cytomegalovirus. Correlated functional status among segregating V segments might reflect linkage disequilibrium, but an unknown experimental factor could not be ruled out. Specific HLA alleles were associated with roughly 16,000 TCR beta sequences at a false discovery rate of 0.05 in a later analysis. Around 16 rarely observed V segments, including chromosome 9 orphons, were excluded from the earlier analysis of approximately 600 of the donors because counts were too low. Because some donors lacked HLA typing at each locus, the association tests relied only on the typed subset. In vitro tests confirmed that a few of the cytomegalovirus-associated TCR beta chains recognize cytomegalovirus antigens. In a later analysis, HLA-associated TCR beta chains showed more clonal expansion and lower generation probabilities than non-associated chains that were equally common. Sequencing depth was assumed to be roughly uniform across donors in the presence/absence analyses, though that assumption may not hold.

Relative to germline, V is 0 bases shorter and J is 1 base shorter, with 10 bases between their ends. Taken from the germline V gene, the CDR1 and CDR2 loops are SGDLS and YYNGEE. The CDR3 contains 15 residues, cysteine and phenylalanine counted. Left in the record is the CDR3 DNA by itself, 45 bases read in frame from the first base. The receptor library was made with the immunoSEQ multiplex PCR assay. A mixture of 60 forward primers for TCR Vbeta segments and 13 reverse primers for TCR Jbeta segments was used in the multiplex PCR. Amplification of the CDR3 region of rearranged TCR beta genes was performed with a multiplex PCR assay on genomic DNA. The amplified TCR beta libraries were sequenced on the Illumina HiSeq System as 87-base-pair reads. Per the original workflow: Across the roughly 700 repertoires, a later analysis counted tens of millions of unique TCR beta chains, roughly 11 million of which were shared by at least two donors. A nearest-neighbor algorithm error-corrected the raw reads and collapsed the reads into unique sequences, merging closely related sequences to remove PCR and sequencing errors. To assign V, D and J gene segments, CDR3 sequences were aligned to IMGT reference sequences. Each retained sequence needed at least a six-nucleotide match to both a V gene segment and a J gene segment. A rearrangement was called productive if the CDR3 had no stop codons and remained in frame with V and J, and every other rearrangement was called non-productive. CDR3 was defined by IMGT convention, running from the second conserved V-encoded cysteine to the conserved J-encoded phenylalanine. The earlier analysis of 500 to 750 of the donors excluded any sequence lacking an unambiguous match to a single V gene segment. In an earlier analysis of approximately 610 of the donors, V segments were called functional above 56.7% productive rearrangements and were called segregating when the between-donor standard deviation exceeded 5%. A statistical classification framework was built to diagnose cytomegalovirus status from the catalog of TCR beta chain sequences. V and J gene assignment, in a later analysis, came from comparing TCR nucleotide sequences with IMGT/GENE-DB human TR gene sequences. In a later analysis, CDR3 sequences and most-parsimonious VDJ recombination scenarios were assigned using the TCRdist pipeline. In a later analysis, each TCR beta chain was defined by its CDR3 amino acid sequence together with its V-gene family, and reads lacking a unique V-gene family were excluded. To address suspected cross-contamination and a sequencing artifact, a later analysis removed under 600 highly shared, low-generation-probability nucleotide sequences. A later analysis calculated a clonal expansion index for each public chain from normalized within-repertoire ranks of inferred template counts. In a later analysis, generation probabilities were computed with a VDJ recombination model fitted to out-of-frame rearrangements, and the resulting probabilities were checked against IGoR. Hypergeometric tests were used in a later analysis to score TCR-TCR, TCR-HLA and TCR-CMV co-occurrence, with a repertoire-size bias correction applied to the TCR pairs. False discovery rates were estimated in a later analysis by permuting HLA or CMV assignments 20 times. In a later analysis, co-occurring TCRs were grouped with DBSCAN, and TCRdist sequence similarity was added when clustering was performed within HLA-allele-positive subsets. Co-occurrence clustering excluded repertoires with fewer than 30,000 or more than 120,000 public chains, plus five with anomalous nucleotide sharing. The source is immuneACCESS, and TCRdb retained only in-frame sequences with V and J called. Part of the clones is not carried over; for the studies checked, unresolved V genes explain less than half of this, and the remainder is unexplained. D and trimming come from the DNA, and the V and J calls and clone size come from that table. Here the sample has 120,000 or so clones; roughly 78% occur a single time. The leading ten clones occupy 1% to 1.5% of the sample.

The cohort comprised under 700 healthy bone marrow donors. At the time of sampling, all cohort members were nominally healthy, though unrecorded immune exposures were likely present. The donor was CMV seronegative and was included in the group of a few hundred seronegative cohort members. A peripheral blood sample was collected from each donor, and TCR beta sequencing was performed on peripheral blood mononuclear cells. The Qiagen DNeasy Blood Extraction Kit was used to extract genomic DNA from the blood cell samples. Comments on this clone: No cognate antigen has been identified for it. No base-level quality is on record; no much larger clone is a single base apart.

Sequenced material: PBMCs. The TCR was taken from a woman aged 25 to 39 in good health and CMV-seronegative. Rearrangement joined TRBV9 to TRBJ1-1; perhaps TRBD1 is the D gene, with 5 bases matching. The CDR3 protein sequence reads: CASSVVGHTNTEAFF. The DNA is TGTGCCAGCAGCGTAGTTGGACACACGAACACTGAAGCTTTCTTT. Here the CDR3 is joined to the reference TRBV9 and TRBJ1-1 genes, and the full variable domain is: DSGVTQTPKHLITATGQRVTLRCSPRSGDLSVYWYQQSLDQGLQFLIQYYNGEERAKGNILERFSAQQFPDLHSELNLSSLELGDSALYFCASSVVGHTNTEAFFGQGTRLTVV.